The TCR beta chain under discussion was sequenced for a study of cytomegalovirus exposure and HLA in healthy donors. A remark on this clone: What it binds is unknown.

Study-level findings and limits: Analysis was performed later, and it showed HLA-associated TCR beta chains to be more clonally expanded than equally common others. Per a later analysis, 16,951 TCR beta sequences showed association with HLA alleles at 0.05 false discovery rate.

Primers included in the PCR were 60 Vbeta and 13 Jbeta primers. Sequenced by immunoSEQ multiplex PCR; TCRdb stores in-frame clones only, minus some. The repertoire holds about 160,000 clones, with around 84% as singletons. The CDR3 contains 15 residues. Trimming pared 0 bases from V and 1 base from J, leaving 8 bases between. The V gene's germline CDR1 is SGDLS and CDR2 YYNGEE. Sequencing was done on a sample of PBMCs. This clonotype was sampled from a man younger than 35 in good health and CMV-seronegative. The chain recombines TRBV9 with TRBJ1-5, with D possibly matching TRBD1 (6 bases). Here the CDR3 reads CASSVAGVSNQPQHF. The CDR3 nucleotides read TGTGCCAGCAGCGTAGCAGGGGTAAGCAATCAGCCCCAGCATTTT.